This T cell receptor beta chain was identified in a study of blood T cell repertoires in COVID-19. Across the whole study: Acute and convalescent COVID-19 samples came from the United States, Italy and Spain. The analysed material was cDNA or gDNA that came from T cells, B-cell-depleted T cells, or PBMCs.

As originally analysed: The assay estimated nucleated cells by amplifying reference gene primers. Sequencing used immunoSEQ multiplex PCR; TCRdb keeps in-frame clones, though not all of them. Clonal size and the V and J genes are those of that table, whereas D and trimming came from the DNA. The table records about 210,000 clones, around four fifths of them present only once. The V and J ends lost 2 bases and 4 bases respectively, with 9 bases between them. Germline loops: CDR1 MNHEY, CDR2 SVGAGI. CDR3 length: 13 amino acids. J is TRBJ2-7 and V is TRBV6-5; D is possibly TRBD2 (6 bases). Sequenced input: peripheral blood. The TCR comes from a woman aged 40 to 50 with active or convalescent COVID-19. The CDR3 DNA reads as TGTGCCAGCAGTTACCGCCGGGGGTACGAGCAGTACTTC. The encoded protein is CASSYRRGYEQYF.